The rows below give T cell receptor beta chains drawn from one sample of a study of T-cell memory formation after mild COVID-19. TCRdb reanalysed the 5' RACE reads using MiXCR and keeps one entry per CDR3 protein. The table shows approximately 89,000 distinct CDR3 sequences, with 9.5% to 15% occurring only once. The sample consisted of PBMCs or a T cell subset sorted from them (not recorded which). These TCRs come from a man aged 18 to 30 who had mild COVID-19 (a few samples of this study predate the infection). Cell type and time point are not known. Each CDR3 is given with its conserved first and last residue. A D gene is named only where the DNA matches it firmly. Size tells how often a clone was seen (once, few, many) or the class of an expanded clone, and some rows leave it out.

TRBV7-9	TRBJ2-1	.	TRBD2	CASRVSGNHNEQFF	TGTGCCAGCAGAGTTAGCGGGAACCACAATGAGCAGTTCTTC
TRBV14	TRBJ2-3	few	.	CASSQDWGVGVTDTQYF	TGTGCCAGCAGCCAAGATTGGGGAGTAGGGGTCACAGATACGCAGTATTTT
TRBV12-3/TRBV12-4	TRBJ1-5	.	TRBD1	CASAAGQGAKSGQHQHF	TGTGCCAGCGCCGCCGGACAGGGGGCGAAGTCAGGTCAGCACCAGCATTTT
TRBV7-9	TRBJ1-2	few	.	CASSLYDYGYTF	TGTGCCAGCAGCCTGTATGATTATGGCTACACCTTC
TRBV7-6	TRBJ2-2	many	.	CASTTLTAGNGAGELFF	TGTGCCAGCACGACCCTCACAGCAGGGAATGGTGCCGGGGAGCTGTTTTTT
TRBV7-9	TRBJ2-3	.	TRBD1	CAEKAGGSDTQYF	TGTGCCGAAAAGGCAGGGGGATCAGATACGCAGTATTTT
TRBV7-8	TRBJ2-2	many	.	CASRNTNTGELFF	TGTGCCAGCAGGAACACGAACACCGGGGAGCTGTTTTTT
TRBV3-1	TRBJ1-1	few	TRBD1	CASSLRQGLGTEAFF	TGTGCCAGCAGCTTGAGACAGGGGTTGGGGACTGAAGCTTTCTTT
TRBV5-5	TRBJ2-1	medium-sized	.	CASNLAWGSHEQFF	TGTGCCAGCAACCTAGCTTGGGGATCTCATGAGCAGTTCTTC
TRBV15	TRBJ2-3	.	.	CATSRDRGLLTDTQYF	TGTGCCACCAGCAGAGATCGGGGACTTCTGACAGATACGCAGTATTTT
TRBV20-1	TRBJ1-6	few	.	CSARRPVGGNSPLHF	TGCAGTGCTAGACGGCCTGTTGGCGGTAATTCACCCCTCCACTTT
TRBV6-5	TRBJ1-1	many	TRBD1	CASSYQTGAEAFF	TGTGCCAGCAGTTACCAGACAGGGGCTGAAGCTTTCTTT
TRBV20-1	TRBJ2-7	few	.	CSARGTGYEQYF	TGCAGTGCTAGAGGGACGGGGTACGAGCAGTACTTC
TRBV4-1	TRBJ1-1	.	.	CASSQVGGVPEAFF	TGCGCCAGCAGCCAAGTAGGAGGGGTCCCTGAAGCTTTCTTT
TRBV4-1	TRBJ2-1	.	.	CASSQEPGQYNEQFF	TGCGCCAGCAGCCAAGAGCCCGGACAATACAATGAGCAGTTCTTC
TRBV12-3/TRBV12-4	TRBJ2-5	few	.	CASSFSLTRETQYF	TGTGCCAGCAGTTTTTCCCTCACGAGGGAGACCCAGTACTTC
TRBV4-1	TRBJ1-2	.	.	CASSQDPGGFYGYTF	TGCGCCAGCAGCCAAGACCCAGGTGGCTTCTATGGCTACACCTTC
TRBV7-9	TRBJ2-3	.	TRBD2	CASSLLAGFTDTQYF	TGTGCCAGCAGCTTACTAGCGGGGTTCACAGATACGCAGTATTTT
TRBV4-2	TRBJ1-2	few	.	CASSPNEYGYTF	TGTGCCAGCAGCCCGAACGAATATGGCTACACCTTC
TRBV28	TRBJ2-5	few	TRBD2	CASSLTSGRQAPKETQYF	TGTGCCAGCAGCCTCACTAGCGGGCGGCAGGCGCCGAAAGAGACCCAGTACTTC
TRBV24-1	TRBJ2-5	.	.	CATSDASSPLKTQYF	TGTGCCACCAGTGACGCCTCCTCTCCTTTGAAGACCCAGTACTTC
TRBV4-3	TRBJ2-2	many	.	CASSQVEGVAGELFF	TGCGCCAGCAGCCAAGTCGAGGGCGTCGCCGGGGAGCTGTTTTTT
TRBV19	TRBJ2-3	.	.	CASSIGGRLGTDTQYF	TGTGCCAGTAGTATTGGAGGGCGCCTTGGCACAGATACGCAGTATTTT
TRBV4-2	TRBJ2-1	.	.	CASSQEFQQRISSYNEQFF	TGTGCCAGCAGCCAAGAGTTTCAGCAGCGGATCAGCTCCTACAATGAGCAGTTCTTC
TRBV6-5	TRBJ1-1	many	.	CASSGTMNTEAFF	TGTGCCAGCAGTGGAACAATGAACACTGAAGCTTTCTTT
TRBV4-1	TRBJ1-5	.	.	CASSRNIYQPQHF	TGCGCCAGCAGCCGGAACATTTATCAGCCCCAGCATTTT
TRBV4-2	TRBJ2-5	few	.	CASSQVLTGILGYEETQYF	TGTGCCAGCAGCCAAGTTCTCACAGGCATATTGGGATATGAAGAGACCCAGTACTTC
TRBV7-9	TRBJ1-1	.	.	CASSHAPGANTEAFF	TGTGCCAGCAGCCACGCCCCGGGGGCAAACACTGAAGCTTTCTTT
TRBV12-3/TRBV12-4	TRBJ1-1	.	.	CASSFGRVETEAFF	TGTGCCAGCAGTTTTGGCAGGGTAGAGACTGAAGCTTTCTTT
TRBV5-1	TRBJ2-3	few	.	CASSSPPMDTQYF	TGCGCCAGCAGCTCACCGCCAATGGATACGCAGTATTTT
TRBV4-1	TRBJ1-4	few	.	CASSPGLGIEKLFF	TGCGCCAGCAGCCCGGGTCTCGGGATTGAAAAACTGTTTTTT
TRBV6-2/TRBV6-3	TRBJ2-7	.	TRBD1	CASRGTGATDYEQYF	TGTGCCAGCAGGGGGACAGGGGCCACTGACTACGAGCAGTACTTC
TRBV7-9	TRBJ2-1	few	TRBD1	CASSRTGVSRGSEQFF	TGTGCCAGCAGCCGGACAGGGGTGTCGAGGGGCAGTGAGCAGTTCTTC
TRBV9	TRBJ1-1	few	.	CASSGLGREAFF	TGTGCCAGCAGCGGCCTGGGACGGGAAGCTTTCTTT
TRBV10-3	TRBJ2-5	few	.	CAIREDISTRETQYF	TGTGCCATCAGGGAGGACATCTCGACCCGAGAGACCCAGTACTTC
TRBV4-3	TRBJ2-1	many	TRBD2	CASSRASGVYNEQFF	TGCGCCAGCAGCCGCGCTAGCGGGGTCTACAATGAGCAGTTCTTC